The clone carrying this T cell receptor beta chain occurred a few times. The data originate from a study of blood T cell repertoires in COVID-19. Study context: COVID-19 samples collected from the United States, Italy and Spain covered acute and convalescent phases.

Germline V gives CDR1 SGHTS, CDR2 YDEGEE. This CDR3 contains 15 residues. V dropped 2 bases and J dropped 8 bases, with 17 bases sitting between them. TCRdb keeps only in-frame clones here, not all; method: immunoSEQ multiplex PCR. There are about 170,000 clones in the sample; 88% occur only once, and roughly 24% lies in the top ten. The sequence was collected from a man between 60 and 75 years old with acute or convalescent COVID-19. The specimen was peripheral blood. J is TRBJ2-1 and V is TRBV5-8, with D possibly matching TRBD2 (5 bases). CDR3 DNA sequence: TGTGCCAGCAGCTTCGGGGAAAGCCTTTGGGATGAGCAGTTCTTC. Translation: CASSFGESLWDEQFF.